This T cell receptor (beta chain) was recorded in a study of T cells in Graves' hyperthyroidism and ophthalmopathy. V was clipped by 6 bases and J by 4 bases; unmatched bases: 5. This CDR3 has 13 amino acids. Germline assignment: CDR1 SEHNR and CDR2 FQNEAQ (reference sequence). As concerns this clonotype: What it recognizes is unknown.

Stability of Graves' hyperthyroidism was defined as absent ophthalmopathy progression within 18 months. Study outcomes and limitations: Patients with ophthalmopathy were separated from those with stable hyperthyroidism by a 13 V-J model.

What was amplified from RNA transcripts were TCR beta CDR3 regions. HTBI primers were used for first-round RT-PCR of the TCR CDR3. TCRdb called the multiplex PCR reads again in MiXCR, with one record for every CDR3 protein. The sample contains about 620,000 distinct CDR3 sequences, 15% to 20% of which appear only once. Sequencing used blood. V is TRBV7-9 and J is TRBJ2-5; 7 bases align to TRBD2. This TCR was recovered from a woman in her thirties with Graves' hyperthyroidism. The CDR3 spells CASRSIAGETQYF. For the CDR3, the DNA is TGTGCCAGCAGGTCTATAGCGGGAGAGACCCAGTACTTC.